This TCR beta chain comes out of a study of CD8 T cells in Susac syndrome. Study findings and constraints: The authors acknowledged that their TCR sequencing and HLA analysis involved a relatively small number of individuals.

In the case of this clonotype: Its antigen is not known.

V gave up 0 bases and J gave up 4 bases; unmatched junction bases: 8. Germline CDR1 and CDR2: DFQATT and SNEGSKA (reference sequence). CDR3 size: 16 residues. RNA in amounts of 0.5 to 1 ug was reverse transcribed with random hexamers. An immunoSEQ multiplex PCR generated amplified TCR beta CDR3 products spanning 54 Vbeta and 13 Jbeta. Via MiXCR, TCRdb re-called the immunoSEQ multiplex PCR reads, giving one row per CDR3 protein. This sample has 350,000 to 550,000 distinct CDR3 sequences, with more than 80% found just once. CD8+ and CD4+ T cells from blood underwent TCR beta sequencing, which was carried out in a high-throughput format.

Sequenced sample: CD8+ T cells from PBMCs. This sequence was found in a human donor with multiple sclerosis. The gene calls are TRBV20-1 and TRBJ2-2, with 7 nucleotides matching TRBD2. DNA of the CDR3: TGCAGTGCTAGAGATCCCAGCGGGGTAGCCACCGGGGAGCTGTTTTTT. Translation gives CSARDPSGVATGELFF.